This T cell receptor beta chain originates from a study of T cells in Graves' hyperthyroidism and ophthalmopathy. Per the germline V gene, CDR1 is DFQATT and CDR2 is SNEGSKA (reference sequence). V was clipped by 0 bases and J by 6 bases, with 12 bases between them. CDR3 length: 15 residues. What was amplified from RNA transcripts were TCR beta CDR3 regions. A set of HTBI primers served as the primers for a first-round RT-PCR of the TCR CDR3. A single record per CDR3 protein comes from TCRdb applying MiXCR to the multiplex PCR reads. The table lists roughly 500,000 distinct CDR3 sequences, around 45% of them singletons.

The sequenced material came from peripheral blood or thyroid tissue (not recorded which). The sequence was obtained from an adult woman with Graves' disease, either hyperthyroidism or ophthalmopathy (not recorded which). The chain carries TRBV20-1 and TRBJ1-6; D not resolved. The CDR3 is CSAREVWRGNSPLHF. The CDR3 DNA follows: TGCAGTGCTAGAGAAGTTTGGCGTGGTAATTCACCCCTCCACTTT.